This T cell receptor (beta chain) was observed in a study of blood T cell repertoires in COVID-19. Turning to the study itself: From the United States, Italy and Spain came samples of acute and convalescent COVID-19. Nucleic acid was either cDNA or gDNA, and it came from T cells, B-cell-depleted T cells, or PBMCs.

Original analysis: Reference gene primer amplification yielded estimated nucleated cell counts. The table came from immunoSEQ multiplex PCR; TCRdb's copy has only in-frame clones and leaves some out. The V and J calls and clone size are taken from that table; D and trimming were inferred from the DNA. The sample includes tens of thousands of clones, over 80% seen only once; the top ten take 5.8%. The CDR3 extends over 14 amino acids. V was cut by 3 bases and J by 2 bases, with 9 bases left in between. Germline CDR1 reads MNHNS; CDR2 reads SASEGT. The receptor's source is a man aged 50 to 59 with active COVID-19. The chain joins TRBV6-1 to TRBJ2-3; no definite D call. The sequenced sample consisted of peripheral blood. CDR3 loop: CASSESLLTDTQYF. CDR3 in DNA: TGTGCCAGCAGTGAGAGTCTACTCACAGATACGCAGTATTTT.